This T cell receptor beta chain emerged from a study of T-cell reconstitution after alpha-beta-depleted transplantation in children. Germline lookup yields CDR1 MNHNS and CDR2 SASEGT. This CDR3 contains 15 residues. Trimming removed 8 bases from V and 1 base from J; junction bases left unmatched: 4. Study findings and constraints: Reportedly, roughly two months post-transplant, alpha-beta T cells arose from several hundred expanded graft clones. At the one-year point after transplant, T-cell counts and TCRbeta diversity were found to come mostly from T cells that had been newly produced. Where some patients showed high TCRbeta diversity at day 60, it came from recipient T cells and thymic progenitors that had survived.

This clonotype was observed at least ten times. The antigen remains unidentified. Unique molecular identifiers were built into the TCRbeta library. TCRdb itself ran the PCR reads through MiXCR, one entry per CDR3 protein. This table holds hundreds of thousands of distinct CDR3 sequences, roughly 17% found once. The source of this sequence is a boy younger than two who had a stem cell transplant for Wiskott-Aldrich syndrome, so the T cells may come from the graft donor. Sequencing used PBMCs, mostly from graft donor cells, obtained 360 days after TCRalphabeta/CD19-depleted stem cell transplant. The J gene is TRBJ2-2, the V gene TRBV6-1; 10 bases align to TRBD2. CDR3 coding DNA: TGTGCCAGCCGCAGACTAGCGGGGAACACCGGGGAGCTGTTTTTT. Translation gives CASRRLAGNTGELFF.